Listed below are T cell receptor beta chains from one sample, sequenced in a study of blood T cell repertoires in COVID-19. TCRdb keeps only in-frame clones here, not all; method: immunoSEQ multiplex PCR. The data show over 250,000 clones, 87% seen once. Sequences were obtained from peripheral blood. These receptors were taken from a woman aged 35 to 49 who had recovered from COVID-19. CDR3s include the opening cysteine and the closing phenylalanine or tryptophan. Each record gives: D gene, CDR3 length, V gene, J gene, clone size, CDR3 DNA, CDR3 protein. The D gene is left open where the match is weak. Some rows mark clone size as missing; the rest say once, few, many or name a class of expanded clone.

TRBD2	15	TRBV27	TRBJ2-1	-	TGTGCCAGCAGTAAGCTAGCGGGGGCCCTCAATGAGCAGTTCTTC	CASSKLAGALNEQFF
TRBD2	18	TRBV13	TRBJ2-1	-	TGTGCCAGCAGCTGGGAGCGGGGGCTCAATTCGTTCCACAATGAGCAGTTCTTC	CASSWERGLNSFHNEQFF
TRBD1	13	TRBV5-5	TRBJ1-1	-	TGTGCCAGCAGCCCTACAGGGGACACTGAAGCTTTCTTT	CASSPTGDTEAFF
TRBD1	14	TRBV15	TRBJ1-4	once	TGTGCCACCCCTGGGCAGGGGGTGAACGAAAAACTGTTTTTT	CATPGQGVNEKLFF
TRBD1	11	TRBV2	TRBJ1-1	-	TGTGCCGGCCAGGGGGACACTGAAGCTTTCTTT	CAGQGDTEAFF
-	17	TRBV5-4	TRBJ1-3	once	TGTGCCAGCAGCTTCTCCCCTTACAGAAACTCTGGAAACACCATATATTTT	CASSFSPYRNSGNTIYF
TRBD2	15	TRBV5-1	TRBJ2-5	-	TGCGCCAGCAGCTTCGGGAGGGGACCTCAAGAGACCCAGTACTTC	CASSFGRGPQETQYF
-	15	TRBV9	TRBJ2-6	-	TGTGCCAGCAGAGCCCCGGGTGCCGGGGCCAACGTCCTGACTTTC	CASRAPGAGANVLTF
-	15	TRBV4-1	TRBJ2-1	-	TGCGCCAGCAGCCAAGACAGGGGTCCCTACAATGAGCAGTTCTTC	CASSQDRGPYNEQFF
-	16	TRBV5-1	TRBJ2-7	-	TGCGCCAGCAGCTTGGAATGGGCAGGTCCTTCCTACGAGCAGTACTTC	CASSLEWAGPSYEQYF
TRBD1	16	TRBV23-1	TRBJ1-1	-	TGCGCCAGCAGTCAACCCCCAGGGGGCTGGAACACTGAAGCTTTCTTT	CASSQPPGGWNTEAFF
-	14	TRBV19	TRBJ1-1	few	TGTGCCAGTAGTATTTGGGGCGGGAACACTGAAGCTTTCTTT	CASSIWGGNTEAFF
TRBD1	16	TRBV19	TRBJ1-6	-	TGTGCCAGTAGTCGCCCCCGGGACAGCCATAATTCACCCCTCCACTTT	CASSRPRDSHNSPLHF
TRBD1	14	TRBV27	TRBJ2-3	-	TGTGCCAGCAGCAGGACAGGGGGTTCAGATACGCAGTATTTT	CASSRTGGSDTQYF
TRBD1	15	TRBV6-5	TRBJ2-5	-	TGTGCCAGCAGACCCTTGGACAGGACTTACGGGACCCAGTACTTC	CASRPLDRTYGTQYF
TRBD2	17	TRBV2	TRBJ2-3	-	TGTGCCAGCAGTGATCGCCCGCTAGCGGTTTCGCCAGATACGCAGTATTTT	CASSDRPLAVSPDTQYF
-	15	TRBV12-5	TRBJ2-6	-	TGTGCTAGTGGTTTGGGGCCGCCCGGGGCCAACGTCCTGACTTTC	CASGLGPPGANVLTF